The 25 T cell receptor beta chains below were found in one sample sequenced in a study of T cells in localized non-small cell lung cancer. Clones were read by immunoSEQ multiplex PCR, and TCRdb kept only the in-frame ones, dropping some. The sample comprises approximately 83,000 clones, approximately 90% of which are singletons, and 20% rests with the top ten. The sequences come from peripheral blood, collected before any cancer treatment. These receptors originate from a woman aged 35 to 70 with stage I squamous cell lung carcinoma.

The chain recombines TRBV19 with TRBJ2-2, with no clear D. The CDR3 consists of 13 residues. Germline loops: CDR1 LNHDA, CDR2 SQIVND (reference sequence). With 4 bases removed from V and 3 bases from J, the gap between germline ends came to 6 bases. The CDR3 sequence is CASSKTDTGELFF. CDR3 nucleotide sequence: TGTGCCAGTAGTAAGACTGACACCGGGGAGCTGTTTTTT.

In its sample, this clone was seen once. The chain is built from TRBV9 and TRBJ1-2; TRBD1 matches 7 bases. Per germline, CDR1 SGDLS and CDR2 YYNGEE. Trimming cost V 4 bases and J 2 bases; bases outside gene matches: 8. The CDR3 has 15 amino acids. In DNA form, the CDR3 reads TGTGCCAGCAGCTTTCAACCGACAGGGAACTATGGCTACACCTTC. Translation gives CASSFQPTGNYGYTF. The variable domain in full, completed from reference TRBV9 and TRBJ1-2, reads DSGVTQTPKHLITATGQRVTLRCSPRSGDLSVYWYQQSLDQGLQFLIQYYNGEERAKGNILERFSAQQFPDLHSELNLSSLELGDSALYFCASSFQPTGNYGYTFGSGTRLTVV.

The chain uses TRBV11-3 and TRBJ2-7; 7 nucleotides match TRBD1. Germline lookup yields CDR1 SGHNT and CDR2 YENEEA. V lost 2 bases, J lost 0 bases, and 10 bases stayed unmatched. The CDR3 is made up of 17 amino acids. DNA of the CDR3: TGTGCCAGCAGCTTACGAGGGGGCTATGCCGGCTCCTACGAGCAGTACTTC. This encodes CASSLRGGYAGSYEQYF.

The chain carries TRBV7-9 and TRBJ1-6, with unresolved D. Germline CDR1 and CDR2: SEHNR and FQNEAQ (reference sequence). The CDR3 is 16 residues long. V was trimmed by 0 bases and J by 3 bases, leaving 9 bases between them. CDR3 in DNA: TGTGCCAGCAGCTTAGCGGGCGGGTTCTATAATTCACCCCTCCACTTT. Amino acids: CASSLAGGFYNSPLHF.

Here the CDR3 DNA reads TGTGCCAGCAGCTTACAACTGGGCAGACAAGCTTTCTTT. Translating it yields CASSLQLGRQAFF. The J gene is TRBJ1-1, the V gene TRBV11-2; no definite D call. CDR3 length: 13 amino acids. V was cut by 2 bases and J by 9 bases, with 13 bases left in between. The germline gives CDR1 SGHAT, CDR2 FQNNGV.

The chain employs TRBV30 and TRBJ1-3; D ambiguous. Germline V lookup: CDR1 GTSNPN, CDR2 SVGIG (reference sequence). Trimming removed 2 bases at V and 0 bases at J, with 8 bases between. The CDR3 length is 14 residues. CDR3 coding DNA: TGTGCCTGGAGTTTGGACCGCTCTGGAAACACCATATATTTT. Translation: CAWSLDRSGNTIYF.

The V call is TRBV14, the J call TRBJ1-1; 7 bases line up with TRBD1. V lost 2 bases, J lost 4 bases, and 7 bases stayed unmatched. The CDR3 is 15 amino acids. The germline V gene encodes CDR1 SGHDN and CDR2 FVKESK. CDR3: CASSQHEGAGTEAFF. The CDR3 DNA follows: TGTGCCAGCAGCCAACATGAGGGGGCAGGCACTGAAGCTTTCTTT.

This sequence joins TRBV11-2 and TRBJ1-2; D is possibly TRBD1 (5 bases). The CDR3 has 14 residues. The V and J ends lost 0 bases and 7 bases respectively, with 12 bases between them. The germline V gene has CDR1 SGHAT and CDR2 FQNNGV. The CDR3 loop reads CASSLDSGQRGYTF. As DNA, the CDR3 is TGTGCCAGCAGCTTAGATTCAGGGCAGCGTGGCTACACCTTC.

CDR3 region: CAIGLNRNTEAFF. The CDR3 DNA reads as TGTGCCATCGGACTGAATAGGAACACTGAAGCTTTCTTT. V usage is TRBV10-3 and J usage is TRBJ1-1; D is ambiguous. Germline-derived CDR1 and CDR2 are ENHRY and SYGVKD. The CDR3 sequence is 13 residues long. Trimming pared 8 bases from V and 1 base from J, leaving 11 bases between.

The rearrangement links TRBV4-1 to TRBJ2-1; 11 bases align to TRBD2. Germline trimming cut 4 bases from V and 8 bases from J; bases unmatched to any gene: 10. CDR3 size: 16 residues. Germline CDR1 and CDR2: MGHRA and YSYEKL. The CDR3 sequence: CASSRLSGGAKDEQFF. The CDR3 DNA follows: TGCGCCAGCAGCCGTCTTAGCGGGGGGGCCAAGGATGAGCAGTTCTTC.

The chain uses TRBV7-2 and TRBJ1-1, with D possibly being TRBD1 (6 bases). Between the trimmed V and J ends, which lost 0 bases and 8 bases, there was a span of 13 bases. Germline-derived CDR1 and CDR2 are SGHTA and FQGNSA. The CDR3 contains 14 residues. As DNA, the CDR3 is TGTGCCAGCAGCTTAGCGCTAGGGGGGAACGAAGCTTTCTTT. Translation: CASSLALGGNEAFF.

This clone ranks as medium-sized (0.01 to 0.1%). Mismatch with germline at one junction end may stem from a read error. CDR3 sequence reads: CASSYSGGYTF. Here the CDR3 DNA reads TGTGCCAGCAGTTACAGTGGGGGCTACACCTTC. This rearrangement joins TRBV10-3 to TRBJ1-2; no reliable D call. This CDR3 has 11 residues. Germline CDR1 and CDR2: ENHRY and SYGVKD.

There are a few counts of this clone. The chain is built from TRBV7-2 and TRBJ2-1; D possibly corresponds to TRBD2 (5 bases). The CDR3 consists of 14 residues. The V gene's germline CDR1 is SGHTA and CDR2 FQGNSA. The ends were cut back, 0 bases at V and 5 bases at J, with 8 bases in the middle. The CDR3 protein is CASSLAPGNNEQFF. The DNA for the CDR3 is TGTGCCAGCAGCTTAGCGCCGGGAAACAATGAGCAGTTCTTC.

The chain links TRBV20-1 to TRBJ2-3; D unresolved. V was pared by 7 bases and J by 5 bases, with 7 bases between. Germline V CDR1 and CDR2: DFQATT, SNEGSKA (reference sequence). This CDR3 is 10 amino acids long. The CDR3 DNA follows: TGCAGTGGGTGGAGAGATACGCAGTATTTT. Encoded protein: CSGWRDTQYF.

This clone was seen a few times. The chain employs TRBV5-1 and TRBJ1-1, with D possibly matching TRBD1 (6 bases). Germline CDR1 reads SGHRS; CDR2 reads YFSETQ. Between the trimmed V and J ends, which lost 3 bases and 1 base, there was a span of 10 bases. The CDR3 is 14 amino acids. The CDR3 sequence is CASSSRTANTEAFF. CDR3 bases: TGCGCCAGCAGCTCCAGGACAGCGAACACTGAAGCTTTCTTT.

The chain joins TRBV10-2 to TRBJ1-2; TRBD1 agrees at 8 bases. CDR1 WSHSY and CDR2 SAAADI come from the germline V gene. This CDR3 is built from 15 residues. The V and J ends lost 1 base and 3 bases, in that order; junction bases with no gene match: 4. CDR3 in amino acids: CASSEFTGGDYGYTF. The DNA for the CDR3 is TGCGCCAGCAGTGAGTTTACAGGGGGGGACTATGGCTACACCTTC.

In nucleotides, the CDR3 is TGTGCCAGCACGCAGGAGATCACCGGGGAGCTGTTTTTT. This translates into CASTQEITGELFF. The chain joins TRBV2 to TRBJ2-2; the D is unclear. This CDR3 spans 13 amino acids. V was pared by 7 bases and J by 4 bases, with 10 bases between. Germline lookup yields CDR1 SNHLY and CDR2 FYNNEI.

This chain uses TRBV27 with TRBJ2-1, with 7 bases aligning to TRBD1. V gave up 2 bases and J gave up 2 bases; unmatched junction bases: 3. The CDR3 is made up of 15 amino acids. Germline V CDR1 and CDR2: MNHEY, SMNVEV (reference sequence). CDR3 amino acids: CASSLRQGAYNEQFF. In nucleotides, the CDR3 is TGTGCCAGCAGTTTACGACAGGGTGCCTACAATGAGCAGTTCTTC.

This clone was recorded only once. The genes are TRBV9 and TRBJ1-3; the match to TRBD1 covers 7 bases. V was pared by 4 bases and J by 2 bases, with 9 bases of the junction left unmatched. The CDR3 has 16 amino acids. The germline V gene encodes CDR1 SGDLS and CDR2 YYNGEE. Here the CDR3 reads CASSIGQVGAGNTIYF. Written as DNA, the CDR3 is TGTGCCAGCAGCATCGGACAGGTCGGAGCTGGAAACACCATATATTTT.

This chain uses TRBV27 with TRBJ1-1; D call uncertain. Trimming pared 6 bases from V and 1 base from J, leaving 12 bases between. Looked up from germline, CDR1 is MNHEY and CDR2 is SMNVEV (reference sequence). CDR3 length: 14 residues. CDR3 sequence reads: CASRSGESNTEAFF. CDR3 coding DNA: TGTGCCAGCAGATCCGGGGAGTCGAACACTGAAGCTTTCTTT.

J is TRBJ1-1 and V is TRBV6-5, with unresolved D. CDR3 length equals 14 residues. Trimming took off 6 bases at V and 1 base at J, with 12 bases between the two ends. CDR1 is MNHEY and CDR2 is SVGAGI in the germline V gene. The CDR3 loop reads CASRPTRWNTEAFF. The CDR3 nucleotides read TGTGCCAGCAGGCCGACTAGATGGAACACTGAAGCTTTCTTT.

V gene TRBV30 combines with J gene TRBJ2-7; D is unclear. V was trimmed by 4 bases and J by 0 bases, leaving 10 bases between them. The CDR3 totals 13 residues. Germline CDR1 reads GTSNPN; CDR2 reads SVGIG (reference sequence). The CDR3 protein is CAWTAPHSYEQYF. CDR3 in DNA: TGTGCCTGGACAGCCCCGCACTCCTACGAGCAGTACTTC.

The rearrangement links TRBV19 to TRBJ1-5; no reliable D call. Germline V CDR1 and CDR2: LNHDA, SQIVND (reference sequence). Trimming removed 0 bases from V and 0 bases from J, with 9 bases in between. This CDR3 has 16 residues. The CDR3 region has the DNA TGTGCCAGTAGTATAGACGGCGGATATAGCAATCAGCCCCAGCATTTT. Residues: CASSIDGGYSNQPQHF. Using reference TRBV19 and TRBJ1-5 for the parts outside the CDR3, the full variable domain is DGGITQSPKYLFRKEGQNVTLSCEQNLNHDAMYWYRQDPGQGLRLIYYSQIVNDFQKGDIAEGYSVSREKKESFPLTVTSAQKNPTAFYLCASSIDGGYSNQPQHFGDGTRLSIL.

The chain recombines TRBV30 with TRBJ1-1; D is unresolved. Trimming left V 4 bases short and J 1 base short, with 16 bases between. Germline lookup yields CDR1 GTSNPN and CDR2 SVGIG (reference sequence). The CDR3 sequence is 15 residues long. The CDR3 protein is CAWTRQLNQNTEAFF. CDR3 nucleotides: TGTGCCTGGACTCGCCAGCTAAATCAGAACACTGAAGCTTTCTTT.

This sequence joins TRBV7-9 and TRBJ2-7, with no clear D. Trimming cost V 7 bases and J 6 bases, with 10 bases left between them. The CDR3 is 11 amino acids. Germline V gene lookup returns CDR1 SEHNR and CDR2 FQNEAQ (reference sequence). Here the CDR3 DNA reads TGTGCCAGCACCGTGGACGCCGAGCAGTACTTC. Amino acids: CASTVDAEQYF.